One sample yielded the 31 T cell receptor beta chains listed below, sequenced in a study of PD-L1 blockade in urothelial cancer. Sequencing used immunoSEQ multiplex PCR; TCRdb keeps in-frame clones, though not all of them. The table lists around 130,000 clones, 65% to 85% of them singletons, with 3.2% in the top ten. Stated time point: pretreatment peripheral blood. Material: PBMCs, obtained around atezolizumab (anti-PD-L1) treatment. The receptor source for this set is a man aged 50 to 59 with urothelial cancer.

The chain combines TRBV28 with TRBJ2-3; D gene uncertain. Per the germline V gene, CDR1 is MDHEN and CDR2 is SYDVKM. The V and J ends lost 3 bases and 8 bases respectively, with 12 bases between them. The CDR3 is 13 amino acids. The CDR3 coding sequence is TGTGCCAGCAGTTTTAATCTAGGCGGTACGCAGTATTTT. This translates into CASSFNLGGTQYF.

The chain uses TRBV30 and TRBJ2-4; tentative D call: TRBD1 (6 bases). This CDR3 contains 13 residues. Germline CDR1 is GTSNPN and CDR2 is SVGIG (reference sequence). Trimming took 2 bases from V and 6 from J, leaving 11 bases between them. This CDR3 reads CAWSPQGGNIQYF. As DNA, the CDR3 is TGTGCCTGGAGTCCACAGGGCGGAAACATTCAGTACTTC.

The DNA of the CDR3 is TGTGCCAGCACCTTCGGACTAGCGTCCGAGCAGTACTTC. Residues: CASTFGLASEQYF. V usage is TRBV28 and J usage is TRBJ2-7, with 9 bases lining up with TRBD2. V shed 7 bases and J 6 bases; nucleotides not matched to a gene: 7. This CDR3 contains 13 residues. The germline V gene has CDR1 MDHEN and CDR2 SYDVKM.

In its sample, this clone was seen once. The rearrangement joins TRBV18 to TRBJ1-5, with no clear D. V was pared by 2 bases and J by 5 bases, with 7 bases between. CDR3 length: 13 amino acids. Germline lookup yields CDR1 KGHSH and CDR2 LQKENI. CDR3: CASSPGGDQPQHF. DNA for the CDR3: TGTGCCAGCTCACCAGGCGGAGATCAGCCCCAGCATTTT.

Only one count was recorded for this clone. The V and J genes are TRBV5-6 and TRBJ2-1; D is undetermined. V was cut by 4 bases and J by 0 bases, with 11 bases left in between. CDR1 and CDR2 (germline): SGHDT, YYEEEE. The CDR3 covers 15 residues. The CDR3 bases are TGTGCCAGCAGCGTTACTGCTAACTCCTACAATGAGCAGTTCTTC. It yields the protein CASSVTANSYNEQFF.

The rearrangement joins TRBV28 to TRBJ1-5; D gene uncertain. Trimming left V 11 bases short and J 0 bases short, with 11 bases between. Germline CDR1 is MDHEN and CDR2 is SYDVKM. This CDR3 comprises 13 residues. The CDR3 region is CAAARGSNQPQHF. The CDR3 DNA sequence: TGTGCCGCGGCCCGTGGTAGCAATCAGCCCCAGCATTTT.

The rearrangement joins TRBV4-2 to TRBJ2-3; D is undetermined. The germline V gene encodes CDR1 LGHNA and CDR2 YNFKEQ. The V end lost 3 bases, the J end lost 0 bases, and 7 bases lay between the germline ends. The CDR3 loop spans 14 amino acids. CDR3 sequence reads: CASSHPTSTDTQYF. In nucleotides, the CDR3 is TGTGCCAGCAGCCATCCAACTAGCACAGATACGCAGTATTTT.

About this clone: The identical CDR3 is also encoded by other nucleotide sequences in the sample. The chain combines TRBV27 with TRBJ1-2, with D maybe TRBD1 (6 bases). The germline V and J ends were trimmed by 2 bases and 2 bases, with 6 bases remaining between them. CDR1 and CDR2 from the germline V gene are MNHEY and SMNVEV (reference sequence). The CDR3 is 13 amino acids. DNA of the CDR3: TGTGCCAGCAGTTTAACAGGGAACTATGGCTACACCTTC. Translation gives CASSLTGNYGYTF.

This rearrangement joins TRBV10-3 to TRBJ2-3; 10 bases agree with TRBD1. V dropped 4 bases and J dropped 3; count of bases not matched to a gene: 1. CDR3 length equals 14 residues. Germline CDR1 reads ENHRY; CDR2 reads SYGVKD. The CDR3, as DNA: TGTGCCATCAGTGCGGGACAGGGGACAGATACGCAGTATTTT. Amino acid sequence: CAISAGQGTDTQYF.

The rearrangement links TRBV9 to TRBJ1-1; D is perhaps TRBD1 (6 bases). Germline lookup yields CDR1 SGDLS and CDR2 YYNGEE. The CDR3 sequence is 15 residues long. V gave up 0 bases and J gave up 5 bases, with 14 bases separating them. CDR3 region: CASSVGGGSRTEAFF. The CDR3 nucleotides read TGTGCCAGCAGCGTAGGGGGGGGCAGTCGGACTGAAGCTTTCTTT.

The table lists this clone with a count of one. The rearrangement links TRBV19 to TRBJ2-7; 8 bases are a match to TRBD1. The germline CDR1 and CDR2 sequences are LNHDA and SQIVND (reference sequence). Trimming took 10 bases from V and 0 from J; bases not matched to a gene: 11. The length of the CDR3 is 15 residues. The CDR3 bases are TGTGCCACCACCGTTTGGACAGGGAGCTCCTACGAGCAGTACTTC. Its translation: CATTVWTGSSYEQYF.

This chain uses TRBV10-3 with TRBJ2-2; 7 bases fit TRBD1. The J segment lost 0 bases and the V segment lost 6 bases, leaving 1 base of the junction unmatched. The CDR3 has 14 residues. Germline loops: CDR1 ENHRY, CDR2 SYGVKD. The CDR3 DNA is TGTGCCATCAGGGGACAGTCGAACACCGGGGAGCTGTTTTTT. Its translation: CAIRGQSNTGELFF.

The CDR3 region is CAWSATSGRYEQYF. CDR3 DNA: TGTGCCTGGAGTGCGACTAGCGGGAGGTACGAGCAGTACTTC. V is TRBV30 and J is TRBJ2-7, with 13 bases identical to TRBD2. This CDR3 contains 14 residues. J lost 4 bases, V lost 1 base, and 1 base had no gene match. Looked up from germline, CDR1 is GTSNPN and CDR2 is SVGIG (reference sequence).

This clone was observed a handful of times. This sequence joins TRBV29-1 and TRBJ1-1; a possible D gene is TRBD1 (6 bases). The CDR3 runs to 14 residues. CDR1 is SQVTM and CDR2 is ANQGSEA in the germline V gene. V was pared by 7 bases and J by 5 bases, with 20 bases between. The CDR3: CSGSRGPRGTEAFF. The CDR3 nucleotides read TGCAGCGGGTCGCGGGGGCCAAGGGGAACTGAAGCTTTCTTT.

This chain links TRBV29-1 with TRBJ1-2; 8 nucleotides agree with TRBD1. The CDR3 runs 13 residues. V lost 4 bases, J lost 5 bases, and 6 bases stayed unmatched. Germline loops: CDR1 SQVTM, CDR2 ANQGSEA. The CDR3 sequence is CSVAGGVGYGYTF. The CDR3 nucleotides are TGCAGCGTTGCAGGGGGCGTCGGGTATGGCTACACCTTC.

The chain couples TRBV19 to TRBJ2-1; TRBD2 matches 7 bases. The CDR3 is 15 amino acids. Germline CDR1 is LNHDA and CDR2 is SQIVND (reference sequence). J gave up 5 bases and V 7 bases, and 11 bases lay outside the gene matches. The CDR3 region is CASNELGLVDNEQFF. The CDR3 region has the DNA TGTGCCAGTAACGAACTAGGACTAGTCGACAATGAGCAGTTCTTC.

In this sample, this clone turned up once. For the CDR3, the DNA is TGTGCCAGCAGGGGACTAGCGGCTAAGGGGGCAGAGACCCAGTACTTC. Encoded protein: CASRGLAAKGAETQYF. V gene TRBV11-2 combines with J gene TRBJ2-5; 11 bases match TRBD2. J was trimmed by 4 bases and V by 6 bases; bases with no gene match: 10. There are 16 residues in the CDR3. Germline loops: CDR1 SGHAT, CDR2 FQNNGV.

Here the CDR3 DNA reads TGTGCCAGCTCACCGGGACAGGGTCGTCACACCGGGGAGCTGTTTTTT. Amino acids: CASSPGQGRHTGELFF. The rearrangement joins TRBV18 to TRBJ2-2; TRBD1 matches at 9 bases. The CDR3 spans 16 residues. V was pared by 3 bases and J by 3 bases, with 5 bases of the junction left unmatched. Germline values: CDR1 KGHSH, CDR2 LQKENI.

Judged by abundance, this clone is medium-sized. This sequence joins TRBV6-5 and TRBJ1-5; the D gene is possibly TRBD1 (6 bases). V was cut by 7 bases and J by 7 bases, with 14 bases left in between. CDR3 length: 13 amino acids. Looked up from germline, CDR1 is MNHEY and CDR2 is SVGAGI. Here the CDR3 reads CASNQGLGQPQHF. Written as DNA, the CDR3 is TGTGCCAGCAACCAGGGGTTGGGGCAGCCCCAGCATTTT.

The chain's CDR3 is CASSTRQGRSDTQYF. The CDR3 nucleotides are TGTGCCAGCAGCACCCGACAGGGGAGATCAGATACGCAGTATTTT. This chain joins TRBV5-4 and TRBJ2-3; 8 bases fit TRBD1. CDR3 size: 15 residues. V lost 4 bases to trimming and J lost 4 bases; unmatched junction nucleotides: 8. Germline values: CDR1 SGHNT, CDR2 YYREEE (reference sequence).

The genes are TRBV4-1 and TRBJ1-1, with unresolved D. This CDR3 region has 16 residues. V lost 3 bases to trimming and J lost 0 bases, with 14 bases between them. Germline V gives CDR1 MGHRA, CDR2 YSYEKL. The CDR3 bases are TGCGCCAGCAGCCAGGCGGGTAAACAAGTGAACACTGAAGCTTTCTTT. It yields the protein CASSQAGKQVNTEAFF.

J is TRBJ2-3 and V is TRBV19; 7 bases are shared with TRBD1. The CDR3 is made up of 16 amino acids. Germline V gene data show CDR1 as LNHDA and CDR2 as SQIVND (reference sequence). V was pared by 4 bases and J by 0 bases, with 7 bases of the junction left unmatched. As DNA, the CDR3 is TGTGCCAGTAGTAAAAGGGGGCACCTAAGCACAGATACGCAGTATTTT. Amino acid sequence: CASSKRGHLSTDTQYF.

The CDR3 protein is CASSFSGRQGLRYTF. CDR3 nucleotides: TGTGCCAGTAGTTTCTCGGGGCGACAGGGTTTGCGCTACACCTTC. The chain has TRBV19 and TRBJ1-2; 7 nucleotides match TRBD1. The V segment lost 5 bases and the J segment 9 bases; nucleotides outside the gene matches: 15. Germline values: CDR1 LNHDA, CDR2 SQIVND (reference sequence). This CDR3 has 15 amino acids.

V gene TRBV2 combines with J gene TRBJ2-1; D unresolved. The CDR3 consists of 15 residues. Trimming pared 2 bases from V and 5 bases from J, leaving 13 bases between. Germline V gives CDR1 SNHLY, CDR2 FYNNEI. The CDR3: CASSETEMWNNEQFF. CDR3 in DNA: TGTGCCAGCAGTGAAACGGAGATGTGGAACAATGAGCAGTTCTTC.

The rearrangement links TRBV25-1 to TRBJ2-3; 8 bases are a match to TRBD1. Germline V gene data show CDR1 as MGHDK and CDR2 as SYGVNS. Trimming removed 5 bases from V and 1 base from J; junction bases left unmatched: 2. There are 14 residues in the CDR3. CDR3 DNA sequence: TGTGCCAGCAGTCGGACAGGGCGCACAGATACGCAGTATTTT. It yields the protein CASSRTGRTDTQYF.

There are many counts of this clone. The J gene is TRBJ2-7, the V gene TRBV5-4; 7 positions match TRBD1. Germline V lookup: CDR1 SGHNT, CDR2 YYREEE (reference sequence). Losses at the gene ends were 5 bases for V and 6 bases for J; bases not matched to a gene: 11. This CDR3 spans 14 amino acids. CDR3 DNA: TGTGCCAGCAGGGAGGACAGGTTTTCCCGCGAGCAGTACTTC. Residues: CASREDRFSREQYF. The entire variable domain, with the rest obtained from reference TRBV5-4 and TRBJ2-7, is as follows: ETGVTQSPTHLIKTRGQQVTLRCSSQSGHNTVSWYQQALGQGPQFIFQYYREEENGRGNFPPRFSGLQFPNYSSELNVNALELDDSALYLCASREDRFSREQYFGPGTRLTVT.

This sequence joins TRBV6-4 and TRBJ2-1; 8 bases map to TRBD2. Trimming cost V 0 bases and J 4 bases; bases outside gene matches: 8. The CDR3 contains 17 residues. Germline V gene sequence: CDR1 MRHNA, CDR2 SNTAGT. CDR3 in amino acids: CASSDSPGGPAYNEQFF. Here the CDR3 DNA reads TGTGCCAGCAGTGACTCGCCGGGAGGGCCCGCTTACAATGAGCAGTTCTTC.

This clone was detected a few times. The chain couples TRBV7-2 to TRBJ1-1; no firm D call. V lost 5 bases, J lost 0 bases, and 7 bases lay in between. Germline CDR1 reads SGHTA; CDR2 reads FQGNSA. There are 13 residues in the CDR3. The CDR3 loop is CASSPYLNTEAFF. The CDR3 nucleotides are TGTGCCAGCAGCCCCTACCTGAACACTGAAGCTTTCTTT. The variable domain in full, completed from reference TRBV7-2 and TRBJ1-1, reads GAGVSQSPSNKVTEKGKDVELRCDPISGHTALYWYRQSLGQGLEFLIYFQGNSAPDKSGLPSDRFSAERTGGSVSTLTIQRTQQEDSAVYLCASSPYLNTEAFFGQGTRLTVV.

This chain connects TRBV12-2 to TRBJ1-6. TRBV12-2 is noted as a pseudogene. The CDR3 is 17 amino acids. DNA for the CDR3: TGTGCAAGTCGCTTAGTAGTCGAAAGAAACTATAATTCACCCCTCCACTTT. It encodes CASRLVVERNYNSPLHF.

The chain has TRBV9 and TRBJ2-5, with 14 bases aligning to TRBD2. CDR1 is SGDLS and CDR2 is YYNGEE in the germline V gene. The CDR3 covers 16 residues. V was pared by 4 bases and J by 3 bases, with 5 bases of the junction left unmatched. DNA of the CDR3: TGTGCCAGCAGCACGGGACTAGCGGGAGAAAAAGAGACCCAGTACTTC. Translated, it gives CASSTGLAGEKETQYF.

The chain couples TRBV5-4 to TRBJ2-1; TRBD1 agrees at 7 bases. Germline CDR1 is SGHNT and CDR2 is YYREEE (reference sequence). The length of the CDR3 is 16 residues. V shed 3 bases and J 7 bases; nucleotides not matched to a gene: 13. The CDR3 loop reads CASSSRPRDSRNEQFF. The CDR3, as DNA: TGTGCCAGCAGCTCACGACCCCGGGACAGCAGAAATGAGCAGTTCTTC.